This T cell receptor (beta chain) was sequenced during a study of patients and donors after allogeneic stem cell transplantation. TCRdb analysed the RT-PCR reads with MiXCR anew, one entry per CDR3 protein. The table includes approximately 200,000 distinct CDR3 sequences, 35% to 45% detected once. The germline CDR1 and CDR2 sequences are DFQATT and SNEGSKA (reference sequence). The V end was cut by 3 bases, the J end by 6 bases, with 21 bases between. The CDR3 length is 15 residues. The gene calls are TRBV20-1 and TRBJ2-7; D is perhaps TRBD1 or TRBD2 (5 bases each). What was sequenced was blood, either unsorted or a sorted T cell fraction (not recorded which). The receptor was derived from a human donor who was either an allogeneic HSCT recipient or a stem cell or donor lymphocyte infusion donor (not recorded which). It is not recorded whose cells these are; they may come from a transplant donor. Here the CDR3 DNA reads TGCAGTGCTAGCGTCCCGACCACCCTGAGGGGCGAGCAGTACTTC. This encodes CSASVPTTLRGEQYF.